The subject of this entry is one TCR beta chain. The data originate from a study of control samples from healthy donors and cancer patients. Clones were read by immunoSEQ multiplex PCR, and TCRdb kept only the in-frame ones, dropping some. The sample holds tens of thousands of clones, about four fifths seen once. V was clipped by 5 bases and J by 0 bases, with 14 bases between them. This CDR3 comprises 16 residues. The germline V gene has CDR1 MDHEN and CDR2 SYDVKM. The sample consisted of PBMCs. The chain carries TRBV28 and TRBJ1-3, with D hard to call. The clonotype originates from a woman aged 45-60 years with lung cancer. The chain's CDR3 is CASSIPFGSSGNTIYF. The DNA of the CDR3 is TGTGCCAGCAGTATCCCCTTCGGGAGCTCTGGAAACACCATATATTTT.